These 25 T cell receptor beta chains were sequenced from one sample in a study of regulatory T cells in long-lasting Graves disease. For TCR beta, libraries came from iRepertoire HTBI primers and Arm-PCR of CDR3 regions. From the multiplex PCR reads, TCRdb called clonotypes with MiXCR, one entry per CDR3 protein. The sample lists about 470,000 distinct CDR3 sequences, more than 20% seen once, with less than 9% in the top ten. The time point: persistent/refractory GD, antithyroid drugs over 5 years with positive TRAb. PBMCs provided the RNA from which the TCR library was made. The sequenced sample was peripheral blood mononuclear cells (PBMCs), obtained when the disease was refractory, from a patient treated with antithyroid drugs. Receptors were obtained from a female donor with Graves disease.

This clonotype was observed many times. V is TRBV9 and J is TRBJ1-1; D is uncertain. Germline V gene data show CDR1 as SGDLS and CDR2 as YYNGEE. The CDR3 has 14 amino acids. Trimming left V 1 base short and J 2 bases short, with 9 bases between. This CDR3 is CASSVQSSNTEAFF. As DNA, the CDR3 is TGTGCCAGCAGCGTACAGTCGAGTAACACTGAAGCTTTCTTT. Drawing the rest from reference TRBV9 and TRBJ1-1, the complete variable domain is DSGVTQTPKHLITATGQRVTLRCSPRSGDLSVYWYQQSLDQGLQFLIQYYNGEERAKGNILERFSAQQFPDLHSELNLSSLELGDSALYFCASSVQSSNTEAFFGQGTRLTVV.

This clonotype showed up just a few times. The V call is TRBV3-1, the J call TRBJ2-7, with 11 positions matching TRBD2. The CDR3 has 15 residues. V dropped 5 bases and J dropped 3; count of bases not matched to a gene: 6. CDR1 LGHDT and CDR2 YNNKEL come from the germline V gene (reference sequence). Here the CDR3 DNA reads TGTGCCAGCAGCGTAGAAGGGACTAGCGGCTACGAGCAGTACTTC. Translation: CASSVEGTSGYEQYF.

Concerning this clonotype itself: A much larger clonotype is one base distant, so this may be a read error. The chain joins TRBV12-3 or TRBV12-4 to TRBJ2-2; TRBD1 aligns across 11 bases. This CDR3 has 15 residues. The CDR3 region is CANSSGQGAGAELFF. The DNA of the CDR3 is TGTGCCAACAGTTCCGGACAGGGGGCAGGGGCGGAGCTGTTTTTT.

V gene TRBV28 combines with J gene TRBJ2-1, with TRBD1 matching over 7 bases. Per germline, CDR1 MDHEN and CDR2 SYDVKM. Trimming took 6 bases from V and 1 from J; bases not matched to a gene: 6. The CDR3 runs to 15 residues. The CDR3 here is CASSRDSVSYNEQFF. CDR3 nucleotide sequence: TGTGCCAGCAGCCGGGACAGTGTTTCCTACAATGAGCAGTTCTTC.

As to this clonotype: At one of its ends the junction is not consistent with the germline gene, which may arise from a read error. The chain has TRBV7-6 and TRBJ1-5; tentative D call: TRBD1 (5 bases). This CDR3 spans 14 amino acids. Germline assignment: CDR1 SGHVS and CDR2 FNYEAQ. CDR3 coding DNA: TGTGCCAGCAACTTACCAGGGAGCAATCAGCCCCAGCATTTT. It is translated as CASNLPGSNQPQHF.

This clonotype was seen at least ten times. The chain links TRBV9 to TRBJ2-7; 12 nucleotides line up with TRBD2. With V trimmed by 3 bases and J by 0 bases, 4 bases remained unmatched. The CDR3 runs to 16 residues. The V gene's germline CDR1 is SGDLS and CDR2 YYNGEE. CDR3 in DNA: TGTGCCAGCAGCGAAGGACTAGCGGGGCACTCCTACGAGCAGTACTTC. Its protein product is CASSEGLAGHSYEQYF.

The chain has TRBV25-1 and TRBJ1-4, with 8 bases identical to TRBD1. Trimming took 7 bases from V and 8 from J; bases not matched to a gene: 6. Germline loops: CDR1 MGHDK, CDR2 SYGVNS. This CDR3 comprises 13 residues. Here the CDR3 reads CASIGTGGEKLFF. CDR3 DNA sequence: TGTGCCAGCATCGGGACAGGCGGCGAAAAACTGTTTTTT.

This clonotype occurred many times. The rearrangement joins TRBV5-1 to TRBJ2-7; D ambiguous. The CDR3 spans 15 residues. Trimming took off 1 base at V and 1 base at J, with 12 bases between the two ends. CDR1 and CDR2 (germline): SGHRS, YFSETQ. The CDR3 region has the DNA TGCGCCAGCAGCTTGCGGCGTGGGGATTCCTACGAGCAGTACTTC. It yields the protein CASSLRRGDSYEQYF.

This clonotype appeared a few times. CDR3 in amino acids: CASILKATYEQYF. The CDR3 coding sequence is TGTGCCAGCATCCTCAAGGCTACCTACGAGCAGTACTTC. The V gene is TRBV12-3 or TRBV12-4, the J gene TRBJ2-7; D is ambiguous. With 7 bases removed from V and 2 bases from J, the gap between germline ends came to 12 bases. The CDR3 spans 13 residues.

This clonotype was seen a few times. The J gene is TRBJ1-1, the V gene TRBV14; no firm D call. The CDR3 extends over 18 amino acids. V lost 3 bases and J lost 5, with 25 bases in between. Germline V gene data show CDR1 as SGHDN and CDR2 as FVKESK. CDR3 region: CASSHFPGGRNRGTEAFF. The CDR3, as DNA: TGTGCCAGCAGCCATTTCCCTGGCGGGCGAAACCGCGGAACTGAAGCTTTCTTT.

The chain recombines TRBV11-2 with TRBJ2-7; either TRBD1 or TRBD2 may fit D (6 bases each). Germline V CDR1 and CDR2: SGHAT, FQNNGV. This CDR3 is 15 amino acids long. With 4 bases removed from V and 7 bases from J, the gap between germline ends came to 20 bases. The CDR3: CASSSGMGGWREQYF. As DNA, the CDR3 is TGTGCCAGCAGCTCTGGCATGGGGGGCTGGCGGGAGCAGTACTTC. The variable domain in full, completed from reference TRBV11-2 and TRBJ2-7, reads EAGVAQSPRYKIIEKRQSVAFWCNPISGHATLYWYQQILGQGPKLLIQFQNNGVVDDSQLPKDRFSAERLKGVDSTLKIQPAKLEDSAVYLCASSSGMGGWREQYFGPGTRLTVT.

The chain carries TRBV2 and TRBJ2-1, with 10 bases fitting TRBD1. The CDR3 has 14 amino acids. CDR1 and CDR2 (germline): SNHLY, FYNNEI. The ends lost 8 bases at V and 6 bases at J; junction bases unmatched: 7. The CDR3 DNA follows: TGTGCCAGCCCAGGACAGGGGGTCGGCAATGAGCAGTTCTTC. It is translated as CASPGQGVGNEQFF.

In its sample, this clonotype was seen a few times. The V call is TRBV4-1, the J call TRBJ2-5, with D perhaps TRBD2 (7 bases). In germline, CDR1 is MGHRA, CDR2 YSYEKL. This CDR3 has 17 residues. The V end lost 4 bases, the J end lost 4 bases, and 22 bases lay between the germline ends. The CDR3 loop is CASSLPRGRGLLETQYF. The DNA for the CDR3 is TGCGCCAGCAGCCTACCGCGGGGGCGAGGCCTTCTAGAGACCCAGTACTTC.

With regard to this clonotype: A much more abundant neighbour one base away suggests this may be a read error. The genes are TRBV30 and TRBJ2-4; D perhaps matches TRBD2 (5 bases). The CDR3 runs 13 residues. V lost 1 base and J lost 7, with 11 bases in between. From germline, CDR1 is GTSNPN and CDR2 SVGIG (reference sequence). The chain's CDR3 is CAWSGSESNIQYF. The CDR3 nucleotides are TGTGCCTGGAGTGGTAGCGAGAGTAACATTCAGTACTTC.

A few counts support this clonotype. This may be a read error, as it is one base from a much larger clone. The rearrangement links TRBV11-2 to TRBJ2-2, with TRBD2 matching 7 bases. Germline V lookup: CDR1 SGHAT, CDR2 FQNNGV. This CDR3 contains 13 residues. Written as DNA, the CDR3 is TGTGCCAGCAGCTTTGGGGGGGTCGGGGAGCCGTTTTTT. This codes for CASSFGGVGEPFF.

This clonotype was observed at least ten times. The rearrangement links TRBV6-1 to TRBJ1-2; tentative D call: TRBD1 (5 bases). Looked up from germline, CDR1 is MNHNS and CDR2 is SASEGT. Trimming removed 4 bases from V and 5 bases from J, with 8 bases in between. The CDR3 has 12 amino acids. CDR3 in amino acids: CASSVEGYGYTF. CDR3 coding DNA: TGTGCCAGCAGTGTGGAGGGGTATGGCTACACCTTC.

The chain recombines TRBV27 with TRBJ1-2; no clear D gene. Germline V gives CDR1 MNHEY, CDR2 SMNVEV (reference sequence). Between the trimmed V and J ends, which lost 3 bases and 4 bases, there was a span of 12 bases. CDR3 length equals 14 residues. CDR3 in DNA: TGTGCCAGCAGTTTCCTGAAGGGAATCTATGGCTACACCTTC. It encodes CASSFLKGIYGYTF.

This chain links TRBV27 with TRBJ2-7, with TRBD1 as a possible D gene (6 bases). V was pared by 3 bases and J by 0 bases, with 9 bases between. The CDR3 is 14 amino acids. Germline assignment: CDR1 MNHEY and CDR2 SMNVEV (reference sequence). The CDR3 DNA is TGTGCCAGCAGTTTTAAGGACAGCTCCTACGAGCAGTACTTC. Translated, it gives CASSFKDSSYEQYF.

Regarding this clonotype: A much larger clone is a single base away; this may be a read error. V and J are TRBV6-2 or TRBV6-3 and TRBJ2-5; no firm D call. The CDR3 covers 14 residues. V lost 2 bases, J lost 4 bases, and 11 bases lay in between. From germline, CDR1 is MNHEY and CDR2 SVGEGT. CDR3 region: CASSYPERSETQYF. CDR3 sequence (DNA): TGTGCCAGCAGTTACCCTGAGCGATCAGAGACCCAGTACTTC.

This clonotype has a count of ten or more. Written as DNA, the CDR3 is TGTGCCAGCAGTCCAAACCGCTACGAGCAGTACTTC. Translation gives CASSPNRYEQYF. V gene TRBV11-2 combines with J gene TRBJ2-7; D not certain. This CDR3 is 12 amino acids long. V was shortened by 6 bases and J by 3 bases, with 9 bases between the two germline ends. Germline lookup yields CDR1 SGHAT and CDR2 FQNNGV. Full variable domain (outside the CDR3, taken from reference TRBV11-2 and TRBJ2-7): EAGVAQSPRYKIIEKRQSVAFWCNPISGHATLYWYQQILGQGPKLLIQFQNNGVVDDSQLPKDRFSAERLKGVDSTLKIQPAKLEDSAVYLCASSPNRYEQYFGPGTRLTVT.

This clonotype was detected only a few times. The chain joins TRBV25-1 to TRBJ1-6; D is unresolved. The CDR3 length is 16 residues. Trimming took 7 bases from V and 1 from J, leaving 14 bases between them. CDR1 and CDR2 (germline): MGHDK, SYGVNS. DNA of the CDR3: TGTGCCAGCATCGGAGAGCGGAGGTCCTATAATTCACCCCTCCACTTT. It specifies CASIGERRSYNSPLHF. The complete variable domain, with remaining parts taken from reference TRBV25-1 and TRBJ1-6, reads EADIYQTPRYLVIGTGKKITLECSQTMGHDKMYWYQQDPGMELHLIHYSYGVNSTEKGDLSSESTVSRIRTEHFPLTLESARPSHTSQYLCASIGERRSYNSPLHFGNGTRLTVT.

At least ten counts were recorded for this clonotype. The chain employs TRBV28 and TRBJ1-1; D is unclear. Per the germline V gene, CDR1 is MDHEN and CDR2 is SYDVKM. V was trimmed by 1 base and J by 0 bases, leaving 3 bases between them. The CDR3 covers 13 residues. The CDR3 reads CASSLLLNTEAFF. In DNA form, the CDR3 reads TGTGCCAGCAGTTTATTACTGAACACTGAAGCTTTCTTT.

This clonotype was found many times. The CDR3, as DNA: TGTGCCAGCAGTTTTACAACCGGGACAGTCTCCTTGGAGTACTTC. It codes for CASSFTTGTVSLEYF. This chain uses TRBV28 with TRBJ2-7, with 7 positions matching TRBD1. The CDR3 has 15 residues. Germline V lookup: CDR1 MDHEN, CDR2 SYDVKM. Trimming removed 3 bases from V and 11 bases from J; junction bases left unmatched: 16.

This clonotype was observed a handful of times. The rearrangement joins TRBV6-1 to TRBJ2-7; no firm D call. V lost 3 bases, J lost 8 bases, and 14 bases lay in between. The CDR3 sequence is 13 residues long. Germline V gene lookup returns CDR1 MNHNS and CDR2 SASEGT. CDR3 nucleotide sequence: TGTGCCAGCAGTGAGGCTTTTTACCAACAGCAGTACTTC. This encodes CASSEAFYQQQYF.

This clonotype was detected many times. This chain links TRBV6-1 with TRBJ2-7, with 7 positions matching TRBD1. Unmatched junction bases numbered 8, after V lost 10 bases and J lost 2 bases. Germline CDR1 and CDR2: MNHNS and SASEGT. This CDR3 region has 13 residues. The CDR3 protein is CATLTGITYEQYF. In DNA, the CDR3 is TGTGCCACACTGACAGGGATTACCTACGAGCAGTACTTC.